The 17 T cell receptor beta chains below come from one sample, sequenced in a study of patients and donors after allogeneic stem cell transplantation. TCRdb processed the RT-PCR reads anew with MiXCR; each CDR3 protein has one entry. The table shows some 150,000 distinct CDR3 sequences, with over 35% occurring only once. The sample taken for sequencing was blood, either unsorted or a sorted T cell fraction (not recorded which). All receptors derive from a human donor who was either an allogeneic HSCT recipient or a stem cell or donor lymphocyte infusion donor (not recorded which). It is not recorded whose cells these are; they may come from a transplant donor.

This clonotype was picked up one time. The chain uses TRBV6-1 and TRBJ1-6, with D unclear. Germline CDR1 MNHNS, CDR2 SASEGT. CDR3 length: 15 amino acids. V was pared by 1 base and J by 5 bases, with 9 bases between. The CDR3 sequence is CASSEGGTDNSPLHF. CDR3 DNA: TGTGCCAGCAGTGAAGGGGGAACCGATAATTCACCCCTCCACTTT.

V usage is TRBV20-1 and J usage is TRBJ2-7; D could derive from TRBD1 or TRBD2 (5 bases each). Germline V gene data show CDR1 as DFQATT and CDR2 as SNEGSKA (reference sequence). The CDR3 runs 13 residues. V gave up 5 bases and J gave up 6 bases, with 17 bases separating them. The CDR3 DNA reads TGCAGTGCTGGGGACCTAGTTGGACGCGAGCAGTACGTC. Encoded protein: CSAGDLVGREQYV.

This clonotype was seen more than once but under ten times. This sequence joins TRBV12-3 or TRBV12-4 and TRBJ1-3, with D unclear. The CDR3 sequence is 12 residues long. V lost 7 bases and J 4 bases, leaving 8 bases between the germline ends. The CDR3 nucleotides are TGTGCCAGCACCCGGAGAGGAAACACCATATATTTT. Translating gives CASTRRGNTIYF.

This clonotype was counted a few times. J is TRBJ1-6 and V is TRBV27; D might be TRBD1 (5 bases). Germline-derived CDR1 and CDR2 are MNHEY and SMNVEV (reference sequence). Trimming removed 5 bases at V and 9 bases at J, with 17 bases between. The CDR3 sequence is 15 residues long. The CDR3 DNA reads as TGTGCCAGCAGTGAAACCCCAGGGCTCGGTTCACCCCTCCACTTT. Its protein product is CASSETPGLGSPLHF.

The gene calls are TRBV7-2 and TRBJ1-2; D is perhaps TRBD1 (5 bases). The CDR3 is 13 residues long. The germline gives CDR1 SGHTA, CDR2 FQGNSA. Trimming pared 3 bases from V and 4 bases from J, leaving 9 bases between. CDR3 nucleotides: TGTGCCAGCAGCTTGGGGGTCCCCTATGGCTACACCTTC. Encoded protein: CASSLGVPYGYTF.

The chain has TRBV20-1 and TRBJ2-3; 11 nucleotides match TRBD2. The CDR3 runs 19 residues. With 3 bases clipped from V and 0 bases from J, the junction kept 14 bases outside the gene matches. Germline values: CDR1 DFQATT, CDR2 SNEGSKA (reference sequence). The CDR3 nucleotides are TGCAGTGCTAGGGCACTAGCGGGGGTGACCGATTCTAGCACAGATACGCAGTATTTT. Translation: CSARALAGVTDSSTDTQYF.

V usage is TRBV20-1 and J usage is TRBJ2-3; 8 bases line up with TRBD2. The CDR3 is 15 amino acids. Germline CDR1 DFQATT, CDR2 SNEGSKA (reference sequence). The J segment lost 0 bases and the V segment lost 3 bases, leaving 5 bases of the junction unmatched. Here the CDR3 DNA reads TGCAGTGCTAGGAGCGGGGGCCTCAGCACAGATACGCAGTATTTT. It encodes CSARSGGLSTDTQYF.

This clonotype appeared a few times. The chain is built from TRBV12-3 or TRBV12-4 and TRBJ1-1; D is undetermined. Trimming removed 6 bases at V and 6 bases at J, with 14 bases between. The CDR3 has 13 residues. The CDR3 loop is CASSPSGNAEAFF. CDR3 DNA sequence: TGTGCCAGCAGCCCGTCGGGGAATGCTGAAGCTTTCTTT.

This chain joins TRBV3-1 and TRBJ2-3; D might be TRBD2 (6 bases). There are 14 residues in the CDR3. Trimming removed 1 base at V and 5 bases at J, with 10 bases between. CDR1 LGHDT and CDR2 YNNKEL come from the germline V gene (reference sequence). CDR3 DNA: TGTGCCAGCAGCCAAGGAGCGGGCGGAGATACGCAGTATTTT. Amino acids: CASSQGAGGDTQYF.

This sequence joins TRBV27 and TRBJ1-2; D uncertain. This CDR3 comprises 13 residues. Germline V gives CDR1 MNHEY, CDR2 SMNVEV (reference sequence). Trimming left V 3 bases short and J 0 bases short, with 5 bases between. CDR3 sequence: CASSFLANYGYTF. The CDR3 DNA reads as TGTGCCAGCAGTTTTTTGGCTAACTATGGCTACACCTTC.

The chain is built from TRBV12-3 or TRBV12-4 and TRBJ1-4; D is ambiguous. V was shortened by 2 bases and J by 10 bases, with 14 bases between the two germline ends. The length of the CDR3 is 14 residues. The CDR3, as DNA: TGTGCCAGCAGTTTATTGGCAGGCTCCCCAAAACTGTTTTTT. Protein: CASSLLAGSPKLFF.

The chain uses TRBV7-2 and TRBJ1-1; possible D gene TRBD1, 6 bases. The CDR3 covers 11 residues. Per germline, CDR1 SGHTA and CDR2 FQGNSA. Trimming stripped 5 bases from V and 8 bases from J, with 9 bases between. In nucleotides, the CDR3 is TGTGCCAGCAGCCAGGACAGCGAAGCTTTCTTT. The encoded protein is CASSQDSEAFF.

The gene calls are TRBV4-1 and TRBJ1-1, with unresolved D. V was shortened by 3 bases and J by 2 bases, with 13 bases between the two germline ends. CDR1 is MGHRA, CDR2 YSYEKL, per germline. The CDR3 totals 15 residues. CDR3 sequence: CASSQAADFNTEAFF. CDR3 bases: TGCGCCAGCAGCCAGGCCGCGGACTTTAACACTGAAGCTTTCTTT.

The chain carries TRBV12-3 or TRBV12-4 and TRBJ1-2, with 8 bases matching TRBD1. The V and J ends lost 6 bases and 8 bases, in that order; junction bases with no gene match: 5. The CDR3 length is 12 residues. CDR3 sequence (DNA): TGTGCCAGCAGGGACAGGGTAGGGGGCTACACCTTC. This codes for CASRDRVGGYTF.

The chain couples TRBV7-9 to TRBJ2-1; maybe TRBD2 (6 bases). This CDR3 has 13 residues. The V end was cut by 1 base, the J end by 8 bases, with 9 bases between. From germline, CDR1 is SEHNR and CDR2 FQNEAQ (reference sequence). DNA of the CDR3: TGTGCCAGCAGCTTAGTTAGGGACTATGAGCAGTTCTTC. This codes for CASSLVRDYEQFF.

This clonotype was recorded a few times. The chain links TRBV12-3 or TRBV12-4 to TRBJ2-1; 9 nucleotides line up with TRBD1. The CDR3 consists of 16 residues. V lost 5 bases to trimming and J lost 1 base; unmatched junction nucleotides: 6. The DNA of the CDR3 is TGTGCCAGCAGTCCCGGGACAGGGAATTCCTACAATGAGCAGTTCTTC. It yields the protein CASSPGTGNSYNEQFF.

CDR3 residues: CASVLGGRAFF. The CDR3, as DNA: TGTGCCTCCGTGCTAGGAGGGAGAGCTTTCTTT. This chain connects TRBV12-3 or TRBV12-4 to TRBJ1-1; the D is unclear. Trimming removed 11 bases at V and 10 bases at J, with 17 bases between. This CDR3 contains 11 residues.